The 20 T cell receptor beta chains listed next were all sequenced from one sample in a study of sequential checkpoint blockade in melanoma. Treatment noted: randomized to nivolumab then ipilimumab (arm A) or the reverse (arm B). Sequencing used immunoSEQ multiplex PCR; TCRdb keeps in-frame clones, though not all of them. The sample gives 13,000 or so clones, approximately 52% of which show up once; 15% to 20% is in the top ten. Sample: CD8+ T cells sorted from blood (inferred from file names), taken from a patient given nivolumab and ipilimumab in sequence. These receptors were obtained from a human donor with melanoma.

This clone occurred a few times. J is TRBJ2-4 and V is TRBV27, with 16 nucleotides matching TRBD2. V was pared by 9 bases and J by 4 bases, with 3 bases of the junction left unmatched. Germline loops: CDR1 MNHEY, CDR2 SMNVEV (reference sequence). The CDR3 consists of 15 residues. DNA for the CDR3: TGTGCCAGTGGGACTAGCGGGGGGGCGAAAAACATTCAGTACTTC. Residues: CASGTSGGAKNIQYF.

This clone occurred a few times. The gene calls are TRBV10-3 and TRBJ2-7, with a weak D call TRBD1 (6 bases). CDR1 is ENHRY, CDR2 SYGVKD, per germline. V lost 3 bases and J 4 bases, leaving 10 bases between the germline ends. This CDR3 contains 13 residues. The CDR3 reads CAISDGTIYEQYF. CDR3 nucleotide sequence: TGTGCCATCAGTGACGGGACAATTTACGAGCAGTACTTC.

V gene TRBV30 combines with J gene TRBJ1-1; 7 positions agree with TRBD1. The germline gives CDR1 GTSNPN, CDR2 SVGIG (reference sequence). The CDR3 extends over 13 amino acids. Trimming took 4 bases from V and 4 from J; bases not matched to a gene: 6. CDR3 sequence (DNA): TGTGCCTGGACCCCGACAGGGCCCACTGAAGCTTTCTTT. Its translation is CAWTPTGPTEAFF.

The CDR3 bases are TGTGCCAGCAACGGGGACAGTTCCGATTGGGGGGCCAACGTCCTGACTTTC. Translation: CASNGDSSDWGANVLTF. J is TRBJ2-6 and V is TRBV2, with 7 positions matching TRBD1. Trimming cost V 7 bases and J 4 bases; bases outside gene matches: 13. The germline gives CDR1 SNHLY, CDR2 FYNNEI. This CDR3 has 17 residues.

The V gene is TRBV12-5, the J gene TRBJ2-1, with TRBD1 matching 10 bases. V trimming: 2 bases; J trimming: 4 bases; junction bases outside the gene matches: 8. Germline values: CDR1 LGHNT, CDR2 FRNRAP. This CDR3 has 17 residues. CDR3 loop: CASGLTPGQGLYNEQFF. CDR3 bases: TGTGCTAGTGGTTTGACACCGGGACAGGGGTTGTACAATGAGCAGTTCTTC.

The chain joins TRBV10-1 to TRBJ1-1; 7 nucleotides align to TRBD1. The germline V gene has CDR1 WNHNN and CDR2 SYGVQD (reference sequence). After removal of 4 bases from V and 3 bases from J, the junction contained 8 bases not matched to a gene. The CDR3 totals 15 residues. The CDR3 spells CASSAATGQHTEAFF. CDR3 DNA sequence: TGCGCCAGCAGTGCTGCGACAGGGCAGCACACTGAAGCTTTCTTT.

This clone was seen once. The J gene is TRBJ2-5, the V gene TRBV5-4, with 9 bases that match TRBD2. The ends lost 2 bases at V and 5 bases at J; junction bases unmatched: 4. Per germline, CDR1 SGHNT and CDR2 YYREEE (reference sequence). The CDR3 spans 14 residues. CDR3 sequence: CASSFGGGAETQYF. The CDR3 DNA reads TGTGCCAGCAGCTTCGGCGGGGGGGCTGAGACCCAGTACTTC.

The rearrangement links TRBV15 to TRBJ2-1; D is perhaps TRBD1 (5 bases). This CDR3 has 17 amino acids. The V and J ends lost 0 bases and 5 bases respectively, with 17 bases between them. Looked up from germline, CDR1 is LNHNV and CDR2 is YYDKDF (reference sequence). DNA of the CDR3: TGTGCCACCAGCAGAGAGATCGGGCCAGGGTTGGACAATGAGCAGTTCTTC. Protein sequence: CATSREIGPGLDNEQFF. Complete variable domain (other parts from reference TRBV15 and TRBJ2-1): DAMVIQNPRYQVTQFGKPVTLSCSQTLNHNVMYWYQQKSSQAPKLLFHYYDKDFNNEADTPDNFQSRRPNTSFCFLDIRSPGLGDTAMYLCATSREIGPGLDNEQFFGPGTRLTVL.

This chain links TRBV5-8 with TRBJ2-7; 9 bases match TRBD2. The V gene's germline CDR1 is SGHTS and CDR2 YDEGEE. The CDR3 covers 14 residues. J was trimmed by 3 bases and V by 6 bases; bases with no gene match: 7. In nucleotides, the CDR3 is TGTGCCAGCAACGAGCGGGGGGCTGACTACGAGCAGTACTTC. Translated, it gives CASNERGADYEQYF. Supplemented by reference TRBV5-8 and TRBJ2-7, the full variable domain reads EAGVTQSPTHLIKTRGQQATLRCSPISGHTSVYWYQQALGLGLQFLLWYDEGEERNRGNFPPRFSGRQFPNYSSELNVNALELEDSALYLCASNERGADYEQYFGPGTRLTVT.

The chain links TRBV9 to TRBJ2-3; 11 bases map to TRBD2. Germline lookup yields CDR1 SGDLS and CDR2 YYNGEE. J gave up 5 bases and V 1 base, and 6 bases lay outside the gene matches. The CDR3 is 16 amino acids. CDR3 protein: CASSVLSGGAVDTQYF. CDR3 bases: TGTGCCAGCAGCGTACTTAGCGGGGGGGCCGTAGATACGCAGTATTTT.

This clone was counted a few times. CDR3 loop: CASSPLRVGYEQYF. The CDR3 nucleotides are TGTGCCAGTTCCCCCCTCAGGGTTGGGTACGAGCAGTACTTC. The rearrangement uses TRBV6-5 and TRBJ2-7; D is perhaps TRBD1 (5 bases). From germline, CDR1 is MNHEY and CDR2 SVGAGI. V dropped 9 bases and J dropped 4 bases, with 19 bases sitting between them. CDR3 length: 14 residues.

Points on this clone: The same CDR3 can be traced to other DNA sequences in this sample. This chain joins TRBV5-6 and TRBJ2-5; D might be TRBD2 (6 bases). The V gene lost 4 bases and the J gene lost 5 bases, with 15 bases spanning the gap. The germline gives CDR1 SGHDT, CDR2 YYEEEE. The CDR3 extends over 14 amino acids. Written as DNA, the CDR3 is TGTGCCAGCAGCGGCGTGGGGGGTTGGGAGACCCAGTACTTC. Its protein is CASSGVGGWETQYF.

V gene TRBV7-9 combines with J gene TRBJ1-1, with 7 bases matching TRBD1. Trimming cost V 2 bases and J 3 bases; bases outside gene matches: 12. The CDR3 is 17 amino acids. CDR1 and CDR2 from the germline V gene are SEHNR and FQNEAQ (reference sequence). The CDR3: CASSLTGRGGDDTEAFF. CDR3 sequence (DNA): TGTGCCAGCAGCTTAACGGGTCGAGGGGGCGACGACACTGAAGCTTTCTTT.

The rearrangement uses TRBV6-5 and TRBJ2-7, with TRBD1 as a possible D gene (6 bases). V was clipped by 10 bases and J by 0 bases, with 13 bases between them. Per germline, CDR1 MNHEY and CDR2 SVGAGI. This CDR3 has 13 amino acids. The CDR3 loop reads CATHQGSSYEQYF. CDR3 DNA sequence: TGTGCCACTCATCAGGGGAGCTCCTACGAGCAGTACTTC.

The chain employs TRBV2 and TRBJ2-1, with 14 bases fitting TRBD2. Germline V gene sequence: CDR1 SNHLY, CDR2 FYNNEI. This CDR3 has 16 amino acids. Trimming removed 2 bases from V and 8 bases from J; junction bases left unmatched: 5. The CDR3 DNA follows: TGTGCCAGCAGTGAAACGGGACTAGCGGGGGCGGATGAGCAGTTCTTC. It translates to CASSETGLAGADEQFF.

This chain connects TRBV6-5 to TRBJ2-7; TRBD2 matches 7 bases. With V trimmed by 6 bases and J by 3 bases, 11 bases remained unmatched. This CDR3 contains 15 residues. CDR1 and CDR2 (germline): MNHEY, SVGAGI. This CDR3 reads CASSHFLGEGYEQYF. As DNA, the CDR3 is TGTGCCAGCAGCCACTTCCTCGGGGAGGGCTACGAGCAGTACTTC.

This clone was detected only a few times. This rearrangement joins TRBV7-2 to TRBJ2-7; 10 positions agree with TRBD2. The V and J ends lost 4 bases and 4 bases, in that order; junction bases with no gene match: 4. Germline CDR1 is SGHTA and CDR2 is FQGNSA. The CDR3 has 14 amino acids. This CDR3 reads CASSSSGGRYEQYF. Written as DNA, the CDR3 is TGTGCCAGCAGCTCTAGCGGGGGAAGATACGAGCAGTACTTC.

A few counts support this clone. For the CDR3, the DNA is TGTGCCAGCAGCTACAGCGGGACAGGGGGCACTGAAGCTTTCTTT. It is translated as CASSYSGTGGTEAFF. The V call is TRBV7-9, the J call TRBJ1-1, with 11 bases lining up with TRBD1. Germline CDR1 is SEHNR and CDR2 is FQNEAQ (reference sequence). The trim removed 4 bases at V and 4 bases at J, leaving 5 bases unmatched. The CDR3 covers 15 residues. The whole variable domain, filled in from reference TRBV7-9 and TRBJ1-1, reads DTGVSQNPRHKITKRGQNVTFRCDPISEHNRLYWYRQTLGQGPEFLTYFQNEAQLEKSRLLSDRFSAERPKGSFSTLEIQRTEQGDSAMYLCASSYSGTGGTEAFFGQGTRLTVV.

The chain has TRBV15 and TRBJ1-4, with no clear D. The CDR3 is 15 residues long. CDR1 and CDR2 from the germline V gene are LNHNV and YYDKDF (reference sequence). The ends were cut back, 8 bases at V and 0 bases at J, with 13 bases in the middle. The CDR3, as DNA: TGTGCCACCGGCCGCGGAGCGGCAACTAATGAAAAACTGTTTTTT. Translation: CATGRGAATNEKLFF.

The CDR3: CASSPGSGTYYGYTF. The CDR3 nucleotides read TGTGCCAGTAGTCCGGGGTCAGGGACTTACTATGGCTACACCTTC. The chain is built from TRBV19 and TRBJ1-2; a possible D gene is TRBD1 (5 bases). CDR1 and CDR2 from the germline V gene are LNHDA and SQIVND (reference sequence). The ends were cut back, 5 bases at V and 3 bases at J, with 16 bases in the middle. This CDR3 contains 15 residues. Looking up the rest from reference TRBV19 and TRBJ1-2 gives the full variable domain: DGGITQSPKYLFRKEGQNVTLSCEQNLNHDAMYWYRQDPGQGLRLIYYSQIVNDFQKGDIAEGYSVSREKKESFPLTVTSAQKNPTAFYLCASSPGSGTYYGYTFGSGTRLTVV.